This TCR beta chain was captured by sequencing in a study of blood T cell repertoires in COVID-19. Overall study: From the United States, Italy and Spain came samples of acute and convalescent COVID-19. T cells, B-cell-depleted T cells, or PBMCs supplied cDNA or gDNA.

Germline loops: CDR1 MNHEY, CDR2 SMNVEV (reference sequence). The CDR3 has 14 amino acids. The V end was cut by 6 bases, the J end by 6 bases, with 15 bases between. Source study methods: Amplification of reference gene primers provided the estimated nucleated cell counts. Assay used: immunoSEQ multiplex PCR; TCRdb lists only in-frame clones, some missing. That table is the source of V, J and clone size, and D and trimming were worked out from the DNA. In the table there are some 100,000 clones, approximately 86% of which are singletons. The material sequenced was peripheral blood. The chain has TRBV27 and TRBJ2-4; maybe TRBD1 (6 bases). This TCR was recovered from a woman in her 70s with acute or convalescent COVID-19. CDR3 DNA: TGTGCCAGCAGCCGGCCGGGCAGGGGAAACATTCAGTACTTC. Protein: CASSRPGRGNIQYF.